This T cell receptor (beta chain) came from a study of long-term antiretroviral therapy in people with HIV. The run of the v3.0 immunoSEQ assay was at survey level. Using immunoSEQ multiplex PCR, the repertoire was profiled, and TCRdb retains in-frame clones only, with some absent. The table lists more than 11,000 clones, 77% of them singletons. CDR3 length: 15 amino acids. The germline V and J ends were trimmed by 7 bases and 2 bases, with 19 bases remaining between them. Per the germline V gene, CDR1 is SGHRS and CDR2 is YFSETQ. Points on this clone: What it recognizes is unknown.

Findings and caveats of the study: Dominance of pre-ART expanded clones persisted, fluctuating and often declining after ART. When set beside controls, HIV repertoires had CDR3 length ranges that were narrower.

The clonotype comes from a man aged 35-49 years with HIV. This chain links TRBV5-1 with TRBJ2-7, with D tentatively TRBD1 or TRBD2 (5 bases each). Sequencing used unsorted PBMCs, obtained 1.3 years before starting antiretroviral therapy. CDR3 sequence reads: CASGDPGSFAYEQYF. CDR3 in DNA: TGCGCCAGCGGGGACCCGGGCAGCTTCGCCTACGAGCAGTACTTC.